This T cell receptor (beta chain) was recovered during a study of molecular identifiers for immune sequencing clone quantification (dated by TCRdb to 2016 to 2018). As for the study more broadly: For a replicate experiment, RNA from roughly 18,000 or 92,000 naive CD8 T cells was divided into five aliquots, and four of the five aliquots were sequenced. This methods study used CD8 T cells to benchmark TCR RNA copy counting and molecular-identifier clustering-based TCR repertoire sequencing (MIDCIRS). What the work shows at the level of the full study, not this receptor alone: The naive libraries included spiked-in Jurkat TCR RNA (about ten copies' worth), and this Jurkat TCR RNA is not part of the donor repertoire. Even against a background of one million naive CD8 T cells, spiked-in Jurkat TCR RNA amounting to a single cell's worth was reported to be detectable. When barcode sub-clustering was omitted, TCR diversity was inflated by chimeric consensus sequences, with chimeras reaching as high as 47%. Modeling gave about 3 recovered TCR RNA copies per cell versus about 10 by digital PCR, implying 25% to 30% capture efficiency. In CMV-specific effector cells, over 99% of molecules were held by clones above 20 RNA copies, whereas under 1% of molecules were held by such clones in naive cells. Highly expanded clone sizes could be underestimated if identical TCR molecules share a barcode.

Libraries of naive CD8 T cells were built from anywhere between about 19,000 and 1,000,000 sorted cells, with 10%, 30% or 50% of the purified RNA used. On a BD FACSAria II, naive CD8 T cells were FACS-sorted as CD8+CD4-CCR7+CD45RA+ and collected into RLT Plus buffer. To test detection sensitivity, Jurkat RNA equivalent to roughly nine TCR copies was spiked into samples of roughly 18,000-1,000,000 naive CD8 T cells. CD8 T cells were enriched with RosetteSep CD8+ T Cell Enrichment Cocktail and Ficoll-Paque, followed by ACK red cell lysis. Library preparation employed PCR. Instrument used: NextSeq 500. Bulk TCR libraries were generated as previously described, with the TCR primers listed in Table S5 used. Purification of total RNA was performed with the Qiagen AllPrep DNA/RNA kit. Before analysis, reads from multiple sequencing runs of one library were combined. As for how the authors treated the data: Only reads with exact TCR constant sequence were kept, trimmed to 150 nt, and grouped by their 12-nt molecular barcodes. Reads in each barcode group were sub-clustered using a 15% Levenshtein threshold, and a quality-weighted consensus sequence was built for each RNA molecule. Non-functional sequences were discarded, and so were lower-count sequences lying one edit away from another sequence. Barcode sub-clusters with fewer than 20% of the maximum read count were removed, based on fitting two negative binomial distributions. TCRdb reran the public reads through fastp at Q25 and MiXCR, keeping productive beta chains. Rows matching on CDR3 protein sequence are summarized as one entry with the most common DNA and genes. The V and J calls shown here were made by TCRdb, not taken from the authors' results. This sample lists fewer than 350,000 distinct CDR3 sequences; 24% were detected once. In total, the top ten clones hold approximately 0.74% of the sample.

Remarks on this clonotype: This clone's antigen is unknown. Qualities for individual bases were not recorded, and no much larger clone is one base off.

CDR1 and CDR2 (MGHRA, YSYEKL) derive from the germline V gene. V trim: 4 bases; J trim: 4 bases; unmatched bases: 5. Measured from the cysteine to the phenylalanine, the CDR3 is 15 residues long. The retained sequence is limited to the CDR3, 45 bases, with the frame set at the first base. Rearrangement joined TRBV4-1 to TRBJ1-2, and TRBD1 matches 11 of the central bases. The origin of this receptor is a human donor in good health. Some libraries in this study had Jurkat cell RNA spiked in. Sequenced sample: naive CD8+ T cells from blood, with Jurkat cell RNA spiked in. The cell subset or site label here, explained by the study, means: FACS-sorted CD8+CD4-CCR7+CD45RA+ naive T cells. The sequenced DNA: TGCGCCAGCAGCCCGAGGACAGGGGGCGTCTATGGCTACACCTTC. This gives the protein CASSPRTGGVYGYTF.